This is a list of T cell receptor beta chains from one sample in a study of human T cells and chemical hapten exposure. TCRdb used MiXCR to reprocess the RACE reads, holding one entry per CDR3 protein. The sample lists around 65,000 distinct CDR3 sequences, around 6.3% seen once, with around 3.4% in the top ten. The specimen sequenced was whole blood. The origin of the receptors is a female donor in good health. Some clones in this sample may be carry-over from other donors' samples. Both conserved end residues are part of each CDR3. The D gene is left open where the match is weak. Some rows have no size entry. The others give once, few or many, or a class for an expanded clone.

v_gene	d_gene	abundance	j_gene	CDR3aa	CDR3nt
TRBV3-1	TRBD2	many	TRBJ2-7	CASSQASGFVSYEQYF	TGTGCCAGCAGCCAGGCTAGCGGGTTTGTCTCCTACGAGCAGTACTTC
TRBV7-2	-	many	TRBJ2-5	CASSLQGRVETQYF	TGTGCCAGCAGCTTACAGGGGAGGGTAGAGACCCAGTACTTC
TRBV5-1	-	many	TRBJ2-7	CASSLEGGRLDEQYF	TGCGCCAGCAGCTTGGAGGGGGGGCGCCTTGACGAGCAGTACTTC
TRBV20-1	-	few	TRBJ1-1	CSAREIYRENTEAFF	TGCAGTGCTAGAGAGATATACAGGGAGAACACTGAAGCTTTCTTT
TRBV12-3/TRBV12-4	TRBD2	many	TRBJ2-7	CASSFLGLAGLYEQYF	TGTGCCAGCAGTTTCTTGGGACTAGCGGGCCTCTACGAGCAGTACTTC
TRBV5-1	-	-	TRBJ1-1	CASSATGGGEAFF	TGCGCCAGCAGCGCCACGGGGGGGGGTGAAGCTTTCTTT
TRBV27	-	few	TRBJ2-1	CASSSRADSYNEQFF	TGTGCCAGCAGTTCGAGGGCGGACTCCTACAATGAGCAGTTCTTC
TRBV6-5	TRBD1	few	TRBJ1-4	CASSWDREDEKLFF	TGTGCCAGCAGTTGGGACAGGGAGGATGAAAAACTGTTTTTT
TRBV21-1	-	many	TRBJ2-1	CASSKEDRAYNEQFF	TGTGCCAGCAGCAAAGAGGACAGGGCTTACAATGAGCAGTTCTTC
TRBV29-1	-	-	TRBJ2-1	CSVSNRSRNEQFF	TGCAGCGTCTCGAACAGGTCAAGAAATGAGCAGTTCTTC
TRBV6-4	-	-	TRBJ2-3	CASSDPDTQYF	TGTGCCAGCAGTGACCCCGATACGCAGTATTTT
TRBV29-1	TRBD2	many	TRBJ2-3	CSVGIAGRTDTQYF	TGCAGCGTGGGTATAGCGGGAAGAACAGATACGCAGTATTTT
TRBV27	TRBD2	few	TRBJ2-7	CASSPLAGAPHEQYF	TGTGCCAGCAGTCCTCTAGCGGGAGCTCCCCACGAGCAGTACTTC
TRBV5-1	-	many	TRBJ2-4	CASSLAAGGGGNIQYF	TGCGCCAGCAGCTTGGCCGCGGGCGGCGGAGGAAACATTCAGTACTTC
TRBV12-5	-	many	TRBJ2-3	CASGPVAVDTQYF	TGTGCTAGTGGACCGGTGGCTGTGGATACGCAGTATTTT
TRBV3-1	TRBD2	-	TRBJ2-3	CASSQRIAGGSTDTQYF	TGTGCCAGCAGCCAACGGATAGCGGGAGGTTCCACAGATACGCAGTATTTT
TRBV10-3	-	many	TRBJ2-6	CAISESGGIGANVLTF	TGTGCCATCAGTGAGTCGGGGGGAATTGGGGCCAACGTCCTGACTTTC
TRBV6-2/TRBV6-3	-	many	TRBJ2-6	CASNTYREAGANVLTF	TGTGCCAGCAATACCTACAGGGAGGCTGGGGCCAACGTCCTGACTTTC
TRBV28	-	many	TRBJ2-7	CASSLTAYEQYF	TGTGCCAGCAGTTTAACAGCTTACGAGCAGTACTTC
TRBV18	TRBD1	-	TRBJ1-4	CASRQGNNEKLFF	TGTGCCAGCAGACAGGGGAATAATGAAAAACTGTTTTTT
TRBV7-8	-	few	TRBJ1-3	CASSLELASGNTIYF	TGTGCCAGCAGCTTAGAACTTGCCTCTGGAAACACCATATATTTT
TRBV14	TRBD2	-	TRBJ2-1	CASRGTSRDEQFF	TGTGCCAGCCGGGGGACTAGTCGTGATGAGCAGTTCTTC
TRBV29-1	-	few	TRBJ2-3	CSVEAGLRTTDTQYF	TGCAGCGTTGAAGCGGGATTGCGAACCACAGATACGCAGTATTTT
TRBV11-3	-	many	TRBJ2-5	CASSLGGGVETQYF	TGTGCCAGCAGCTTAGGCGGCGGAGTAGAGACCCAGTACTTC
TRBV19	-	many	TRBJ2-1	CASSIVSGGRRNEQFF	TGTGCCAGTAGTATCGTTTCAGGGGGGCGACGCAATGAGCAGTTCTTC
TRBV30	TRBD2	many	TRBJ2-7	CAWSVQLAGPYEQYF	TGTGCCTGGAGTGTACAACTAGCGGGGCCCTACGAGCAGTACTTC
TRBV27	-	-	TRBJ2-7	CASSPGDGDYEQYF	TGTGCCAGCAGCCCGGGGGACGGAGACTACGAGCAGTACTTC
TRBV19	-	many	TRBJ2-1	CASSFRVSEQFF	TGTGCCAGTAGTTTCCGCGTGAGTGAGCAGTTCTTC
TRBV28	-	many	TRBJ2-3	CASSFRSDTQYF	TGTGCCAGCAGTTTCCGGTCAGATACGCAGTATTTT
TRBV28	-	many	TRBJ2-3	CASSSPTEKRSPSTDTQYF	TGTGCCAGCAGTTCTCCAACTGAAAAGCGGTCCCCTTCCACAGATACGCAGTATTTT
TRBV7-2	-	-	TRBJ2-6	CASSTISSGANVLTF	TGTGCCAGCAGCACCATTAGCTCTGGGGCCAACGTCCTGACTTTC
TRBV29-1	-	many	TRBJ2-1	CSVAWGLGNEQFF	TGCAGCGTTGCCTGGGGTCTGGGCAATGAGCAGTTCTTC
TRBV29-1	-	few	TRBJ2-3	CSVRRGGVTDTQYF	TGCAGCGTGAGGAGAGGGGGTGTCACAGATACGCAGTATTTT
TRBV28	TRBD2	many	TRBJ2-3	CASSSAGLAGGRDTQYF	TGTGCCAGCAGTTCCGCAGGGTTAGCGGGAGGCCGCGATACGCAGTATTTT
TRBV29-1	-	many	TRBJ2-1	CSVEKRGNNEQFF	TGCAGCGTTGAGAAGAGGGGGAACAATGAGCAGTTCTTC
TRBV6-2/TRBV6-3	-	many	TRBJ2-3	CASSSSPPSTDTQYF	TGTGCCAGCAGCTCGAGCCCTCCTTCCACAGATACGCAGTATTTT
TRBV12-3/TRBV12-4	TRBD1	many	TRBJ2-1	CASSIPGDRTHSYNEQFF	TGTGCCAGCAGTATCCCTGGGGACAGGACCCACTCCTACAATGAGCAGTTCTTC
TRBV29-1	-	few	TRBJ2-5	CSVESAEGHWGETQYF	TGCAGCGTTGAATCTGCGGAGGGACATTGGGGAGAGACCCAGTACTTC
TRBV30	-	many	TRBJ1-4	CAASRGGSSNEKLFF	TGTGCCGCATCGCGGGGGGGTTCATCTAATGAAAAACTGTTTTTT
TRBV4-1	-	many	TRBJ1-1	CASSQVRGLGTEAFF	TGCGCCAGCAGCCAAGTAAGAGGGTTGGGCACTGAAGCTTTCTTT
TRBV20-1	-	-	TRBJ1-6	CSAKVRVKNSPLHF	TGCAGTGCTAAAGTCAGGGTTAAAAATTCACCCCTCCACTTT
TRBV6-1	TRBD2	-	TRBJ2-1	CASRSGTSGYNEQFF	TGTGCCAGCAGATCCGGGACTAGCGGATACAATGAGCAGTTCTTC
TRBV28	-	many	TRBJ2-7	CASSLSLWGAERSKQYF	TGTGCCAGCAGTTTATCCTTGTGGGGGGCGGAGAGGTCGAAGCAGTACTTC
TRBV7-2	-	few	TRBJ2-2	CASTNFGDLAGELFF	TGTGCCAGCACCAACTTCGGAGATCTGGCGGGGGAGCTGTTTTTT
TRBV25-1	TRBD1	many	TRBJ2-7	CASSRGTGAYEQYF	TGTGCCAGCAGTCGCGGGACAGGGGCCTACGAGCAGTACTTC
TRBV20-1	-	few	TRBJ2-1	CSARGVGRGSEQFF	TGCAGTGCCAGGGGCGTCGGCCGTGGGAGTGAGCAGTTCTTC
TRBV11-2	-	-	TRBJ2-3	CASSLVSYIDTQYF	TGTGCCAGCAGCTTAGTATCCTACATAGATACGCAGTATTTT